One TCR beta chain is described in this entry. This record belongs to a study of Ad26.COV2.S vaccination and SARS-CoV-2 variants. Stated treatment: around 19 received Ad26.COV2.S at low or high dose, single or two shots; 5 received placebo; per-sample allocation not given. Sampling happened 63 days after the first vaccine or placebo injection. The protocol was immunoSEQ multiplex PCR, while the TCRdb copy is restricted to in-frame clones and leaves out a portion. In the table there are around 250,000 clones, around 87% of which are singletons. The CDR3 has 15 amino acids. The J segment lost 6 bases and the V segment lost 4 bases, leaving 5 bases of the junction unmatched. Germline-derived CDR1 and CDR2 are KGHSH and LQKENI.

The sequencing used peripheral blood, collected in a trial of Ad26.COV2.S vaccine versus placebo. This chain links TRBV18 with TRBJ1-4; 10 bases are shared with TRBD1. This sequence originates from a person aged 18-60 years who received the Ad26.COV2.S COVID-19 vaccine or a placebo. In nucleotides, the CDR3 is TGTGCCAGCTCACAGAGGGACAGGGGAGATGAAAAACTGTTTTTT. As protein: CASSQRDRGDEKLFF.